This entry lists 7 T cell receptor beta chains sequenced from one sample in a study of regulatory T cells in long-lasting Graves disease. Building of the TCR beta libraries involved iRepertoire HTBI primers and Arm-PCR of CDR3 regions. One entry per CDR3 protein results from TCRdb running MiXCR on the multiplex PCR reads. Of 400,000 to 500,000 distinct CDR3 sequences in the sample, roughly 15% are singletons; the top ten hold about 23%. Time point here: newly diagnosed GD, antithyroid drugs for less than 3 months. The TCR library was made from RNA that had been extracted from PBMCs in TRIzol. The data were also submitted as part of a second study, on T cells in Graves' hyperthyroidism and ophthalmopathy.

The input for sequencing was peripheral blood mononuclear cells (PBMCs), taken at new diagnosis, from a patient treated with antithyroid drugs. These receptors were obtained from a woman younger than 35 with Graves disease.

This clonotype came up a few times. This may stem from a read error, because a much larger clone lies one nucleotide away. The rearrangement links TRBV3-1 to TRBJ2-7, with 7 bases identical to TRBD1. The V gene's germline CDR1 is LGHDT and CDR2 YNNKEL (reference sequence). Trimming at V came to 6 bases and at J to 0 bases, leaving 8 bases not matched to a gene. The length of the CDR3 is 15 residues. The CDR3 loop is CASSFRYRGSYEQYF. In DNA, the CDR3 is TGTGCCAGCAGTTTCCGGTACAGGGGCTCCTACGAGCAGTACTTC.

The sample holds many counts of this clonotype. The gene calls are TRBV7-2 and TRBJ2-3, with TRBD1 as a possible D gene (6 bases). Germline lookup yields CDR1 SGHTA and CDR2 FQGNSA. The CDR3 loop spans 14 amino acids. Trimming removed 4 bases from V and 0 bases from J, with 8 bases in between. In DNA, the CDR3 is TGTGCCAGCAGCTCCCAGGGGAGCACAGATACGCAGTATTTT. It codes for CASSSQGSTDTQYF.

Only one count was recorded for this clonotype. A much larger clone differs from this one at a single base, so this may be a read error. V gene TRBV7-2 combines with J gene TRBJ2-1; D unclear. Germline V gene data show CDR1 as SGHTA and CDR2 as FQGNSA. The V end was cut by 1 base, the J end by 10 bases, with 26 bases between. The CDR3 has 18 residues. The chain's CDR3 is CASSLETNLGISSYEQFF. The CDR3 bases are TGTGCCAGCAGCTTAGAAACAAATCTAGGGATCAGCTCCTACGAGCAGTTCTTC. The variable domain in full, completed from reference TRBV7-2 and TRBJ2-1, reads GAGVSQSPSNKVTEKGKDVELRCDPISGHTALYWYRQSLGQGLEFLIYFQGNSAPDKSGLPSDRFSAERTGGSVSTLTIQRTQQEDSAVYLCASSLETNLGISSYEQFFGPGTRLTVL.

In its sample, this clonotype was seen many times. The rearrangement links TRBV6-2 or TRBV6-3 to TRBJ2-7; D unclear. V was shortened by 6 bases and J by 2 bases, with 8 bases between the two germline ends. Germline CDR1 MNHEY, CDR2 SVGEGT. CDR3 length: 12 amino acids. As DNA, the CDR3 is TGTGCCAGCAGGGGGATAACCTACGAGCAGTACTTC. It yields the protein CASRGITYEQYF.

This chain connects TRBV12-3 or TRBV12-4 to TRBJ2-1; 7 bases are a match to TRBD2. The CDR3 runs 14 residues. V was pared by 6 bases and J by 6 bases, with 8 bases of the junction left unmatched. CDR3 region: CASSQVRGSNEQFF. The DNA for the CDR3 is TGTGCCAGCAGCCAAGTACGCGGGAGCAATGAGCAGTTCTTC.

This clonotype was seen only a few times. One base away lies a much larger clone, so this may be a sequencing read error. The chain carries TRBV20-1 and TRBJ2-1; a weak D match, TRBD2 (5 bases). Germline loops: CDR1 DFQATT, CDR2 SNEGSKA (reference sequence). The CDR3 totals 14 residues. The CDR3 loop reads CSTSNPASYNEQFF. The CDR3 DNA is TGCAGTACTAGTAATCCAGCCTCCTACAATGAGCAGTTCTTC.

In its sample, this clonotype was seen many times. The chain joins TRBV28 to TRBJ2-7; D uncertain. This CDR3 is 12 amino acids long. V was pared by 3 bases and J by 9 bases, with 12 bases between. Per the germline V gene, CDR1 is MDHEN and CDR2 is SYDVKM. CDR3 residues: CASSFNDWGQYF. Written as DNA, the CDR3 is TGTGCCAGCAGTTTTAACGACTGGGGGCAGTACTTC.